What follows are 6 T cell receptor beta chains derived from one specimen sequenced in a study of blood T cell repertoires in COVID-19. The repertoire was sequenced with immunoSEQ multiplex PCR; TCRdb's copy has only in-frame clones and lacks some. The sample yields under 300,000 clones, about 90% seen once. Sequencing was carried out using peripheral blood. All receptors derive from a man aged 55 to 70 who had recovered from COVID-19.

V is TRBV3-1 (or the pseudogene TRBV3-2) and J is TRBJ1-4; TRBD1 matches at 8 bases. CDR1 and CDR2 (germline): LGHDT, YNNKEL (reference sequence). The CDR3 covers 13 residues. V gave up 5 bases and J gave up 10 bases; unmatched junction bases: 6. The CDR3 region has the DNA TGTGCCAGCAGCGGACAGGGTGTGGGAAAACTGTTTTTT. This gives the protein CASSGQGVGKLFF.

This clone was observed a few times. This chain links TRBV2 with TRBJ2-7; 9 bases fit TRBD2. In germline, CDR1 is SNHLY, CDR2 FYNNEI. The CDR3 has 16 amino acids. The V gene end was trimmed by 6 bases and the J gene end by 1 base; junction bases not matched to a gene: 10. CDR3 residues: CASRDSGGLLSYEQYF. CDR3 bases: TGTGCCAGCAGGGATAGCGGGGGCCTCCTTTCCTACGAGCAGTACTTC.

The V call is TRBV6-5, the J call TRBJ1-3, with TRBD1 matching over 7 bases. With 6 bases clipped from V and 3 bases from J, the junction kept 2 bases outside the gene matches. CDR1 is MNHEY, CDR2 SVGAGI, per germline. The CDR3 runs 13 residues. Here the CDR3 DNA reads TGTGCCAGCAGGACAGGGCTTGGAAACACCATATATTTT. Residues: CASRTGLGNTIYF.

The V call is TRBV19, the J call TRBJ2-3; 10 bases line up with TRBD2. The V gene's germline CDR1 is LNHDA and CDR2 SQIVND (reference sequence). The CDR3 has 16 residues. J gave up 2 bases and V 5 bases, and 7 bases lay outside the gene matches. For the CDR3, the DNA is TGTGCCAGTAGTTCGCGGACTAGCGGATACACAGATACGCAGTATTTT. Translated, it gives CASSSRTSGYTDTQYF.

The chain is built from TRBV16 and TRBJ2-7; TRBD1 is a possible D gene (7 bases). CDR1 and CDR2 (germline): KGHSY, FQNENV. V lost 3 bases and J lost 2, with 14 bases in between. The CDR3 covers 15 residues. CDR3 sequence reads: CASSHAGQSTYEQYF. CDR3 in DNA: TGTGCCAGCAGCCACGCGGGACAGTCAACCTACGAGCAGTACTTC.

This chain connects TRBV20-1 to TRBJ1-4; TRBD1 matches at 8 bases. The length of the CDR3 is 13 residues. Looked up from germline, CDR1 is DFQATT and CDR2 is SNEGSKA (reference sequence). Trimming cost V 5 bases and J 4 bases; bases outside gene matches: 3. CDR3 amino acids: CSAGDRGNEKLFF. CDR3 nucleotide sequence: TGCAGTGCTGGTGACAGGGGTAATGAAAAACTGTTTTTT.